This T cell receptor beta chain was recorded in a study of Tregs in tolerant kidney transplant recipients. Study-level findings and limits: In tolerant patients, donor-specific Tregs outgrew total Tregs, suggesting antigen-driven expansion. Validation in larger populations is needed because few patients were studied.

CD4+CD25+CD127- Tregs, CD4+CD25- non-Tregs, CD4 and CD8 cells were sorted. In the case of this clone: The antigen is not known.

This table comes from immunoSEQ multiplex PCR, and its TCRdb copy is limited to in-frame clones, with some not included. There are tens of thousands of clones in the sample; approximately 91% occur only once, and approximately 0.4% lies in the top ten. CDR3 size: 16 residues. Germline V CDR1 and CDR2: ENHRY, SYGVKD. Trimming shortened V by 2 bases and J by 5 bases, and 19 bases separated the two germline ends. The chain employs TRBV10-3 and TRBJ2-7; D is unclear. This clonotype was sampled from a human donor who received a combined kidney and bone marrow transplant. Here the sequenced sample was CD4+ T cells from blood, taken before the transplant. CDR3 sequence (DNA): TGTGCCATCAGTGAGAATGGGCAGCCCTTCAGCCACGAGCAGTACTTC. Residues: CAISENGQPFSHEQYF.